These T cell receptor beta chains were read from a single sample in a study of response to subunit inactivated influenza vaccine. From the RT-PCR reads, TCRdb called clonotypes with MiXCR, one entry per CDR3 protein. The sample lists over 750,000 distinct CDR3 sequences, 21% seen once, with about a tenth in the top ten. The material was PBMCs from blood, obtained around 5 days after vaccination. The receptors stem from a man aged 45-65 years who received an inactivated influenza vaccine. Both conserved end residues are part of each CDR3.

v_call | cdr3_aa
TRBV5-1 | CASSLFGTRETQYF
TRBV2 | CASSVKENQPQHF
TRBV28 | CASSLFQGANYGYTF
TRBV10-3 | CAISEYTIAPNEQFF
TRBV27 | CASSLLPRTEAFF
TRBV10-3 | CAISDSRLAGDNEQFF
TRBV29-1 | CSVQGSGANVLTF
TRBV20-1 | CSARGPYYGELFF
TRBV27 | CASSLTQSTYEQYF
TRBV10-3 | CAISDGDYGYTF
TRBV20-1 | CSAQGLARGSGELFF
TRBV5-1 | CASSRENRETEAFF
TRBV28 | CASSLFGTQGTTGELFF
TRBV18 | CASRKTGGAYNEQFF
TRBV12-3/TRBV12-4 | CASSGQQLNYGYTF
TRBV6-2/TRBV6-3 | CASSYLSGTGELFF